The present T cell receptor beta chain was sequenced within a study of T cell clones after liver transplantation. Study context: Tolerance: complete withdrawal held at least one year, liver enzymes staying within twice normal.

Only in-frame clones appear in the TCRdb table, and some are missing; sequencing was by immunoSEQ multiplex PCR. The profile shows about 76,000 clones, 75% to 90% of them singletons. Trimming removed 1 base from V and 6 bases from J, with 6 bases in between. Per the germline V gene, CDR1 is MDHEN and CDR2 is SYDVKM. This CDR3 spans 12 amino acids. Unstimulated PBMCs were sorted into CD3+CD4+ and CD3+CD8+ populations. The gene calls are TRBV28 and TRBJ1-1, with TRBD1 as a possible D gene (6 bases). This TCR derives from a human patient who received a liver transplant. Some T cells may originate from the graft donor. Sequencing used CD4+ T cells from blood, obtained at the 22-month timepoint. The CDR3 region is CASSLYRAEAFF. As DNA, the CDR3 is TGTGCCAGCAGTTTATACAGGGCTGAAGCTTTCTTT.